This T cell receptor beta chain was documented in a study of blood T cell repertoires in COVID-19. Study in general: Acute and convalescent COVID-19 samples came from the United States, Italy and Spain.

Authors' data handling: Scientists estimated how many nucleated cells there were by amplifying reference gene primers. Profiled with immunoSEQ multiplex PCR; TCRdb holds only in-frame clones, not every one. D and trimming were read from the DNA, whereas the V and J calls and clone size are those reported in that table. The table lists about 200,000 clones, about four fifths of them singletons. Germline CDR1 LGHNA, CDR2 YNFKEQ. The ends lost 1 base at V and 5 bases at J; junction bases unmatched: 6. The CDR3 runs 15 residues. Patients at the Seattle site were enrolled during active infection and followed longitudinally.

Input material: peripheral blood. The sequence was obtained from a woman aged 40 to 50 with COVID-19, enrolled during active disease. This chain uses TRBV4-2 with TRBJ1-1, with 8 bases aligning to TRBD1. CDR3 nucleotides: TGTGCCAGCAGCCAAGCGGGCAGGGGGCGGACTGAAGCTTTCTTT. It translates to CASSQAGRGRTEAFF.